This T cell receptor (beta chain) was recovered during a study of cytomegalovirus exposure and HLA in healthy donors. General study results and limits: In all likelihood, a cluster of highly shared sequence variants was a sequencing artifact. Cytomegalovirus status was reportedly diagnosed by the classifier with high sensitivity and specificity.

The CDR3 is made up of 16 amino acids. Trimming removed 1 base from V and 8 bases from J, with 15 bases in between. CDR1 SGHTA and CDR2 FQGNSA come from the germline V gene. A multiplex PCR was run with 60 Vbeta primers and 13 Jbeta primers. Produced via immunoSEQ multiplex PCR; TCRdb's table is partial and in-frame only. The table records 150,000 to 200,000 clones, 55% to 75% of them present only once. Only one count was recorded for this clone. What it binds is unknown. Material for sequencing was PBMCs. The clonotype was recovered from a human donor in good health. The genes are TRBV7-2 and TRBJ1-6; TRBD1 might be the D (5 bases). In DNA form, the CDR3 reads TGTGCCAGCAGCTTAGATATGCAGGGCGTCTATTCACCCCTCCACTTT. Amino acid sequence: CASSLDMQGVYSPLHF.